The 5 T cell receptor beta chains below all came from one sample that was sequenced in a study of shared clonotypes between healthy human individuals. Sequencing was performed with immunoSEQ multiplex PCR; in TCRdb, only in-frame clones are kept and a portion is missing. The table includes hundreds of thousands of clones, 95% to 97% detected once. Only CD45RO-negative cells positively selected for CCR7 counted as naive CD8 cells, so terminally differentiated effector memory CD45RA+ cells were excluded. The sequenced sample consisted of naive CD8+ T cells sorted from blood. Receptor source: a woman aged 25-40 years in good health.

CDR3 nucleotide sequence: TGTGCCAGCAGTTACGGGGGAGGGGACTACGAGCAGTACTTC. This codes for CASSYGGGDYEQYF. The chain uses TRBV6-6 and TRBJ2-7; 7 bases match TRBD2. CDR1 and CDR2 from the germline V gene are MNHNY and SVGAGI (reference sequence). The CDR3 loop spans 14 amino acids. The J segment lost 3 bases and the V segment lost 2 bases, leaving 4 bases of the junction unmatched.

This chain uses TRBV19 with TRBJ2-1; D tentatively reads TRBD1 or TRBD2 (5 bases each). The CDR3 consists of 15 residues. The V end was cut by 0 bases, the J end by 5 bases, with 11 bases between. Germline loops: CDR1 LNHDA, CDR2 SQIVND (reference sequence). Here the CDR3 reads CASSIDPGLHNEQFF. In DNA form, the CDR3 reads TGTGCCAGTAGTATAGATCCGGGGCTTCACAATGAGCAGTTCTTC.

The chain joins TRBV4-1 to TRBJ2-3, with 8 bases aligning to TRBD1. CDR1 and CDR2 from the germline V gene are MGHRA and YSYEKL. The trim removed 0 bases at V and 10 bases at J, leaving 12 bases unmatched. The CDR3 has 16 amino acids. The CDR3 loop is CASSQDQGARVGSQYF. The CDR3 DNA follows: TGCGCCAGCAGCCAAGATCAGGGGGCGCGAGTCGGGTCGCAGTATTTT.

As regards this clone: The sample holds other DNA sequences that translate to the same CDR3. CDR3 residues: CASSLGGSTEAFF. The CDR3 nucleotides are TGTGCCAGCAGCTTGGGTGGGAGCACTGAAGCTTTCTTT. The genes are TRBV5-6 and TRBJ1-1; D not resolved. The CDR3 runs 13 residues. Germline V gene data show CDR1 as SGHDT and CDR2 as YYEEEE. Trimming left V 0 bases short and J 4 bases short, with 7 bases between.

CDR3 DNA: TGTGCCACCATCGGGGACGGAATTGGAAACACCATATATTTT. Its translation is CATIGDGIGNTIYF. This chain connects TRBV6-6 to TRBJ1-3; a weak D match, TRBD1 (5 bases). CDR1 and CDR2 (germline): MNHNY, SVGAGI (reference sequence). This CDR3 spans 14 amino acids. Trimming shortened V by 10 bases and J by 3 bases, and 16 bases separated the two germline ends.